This is a list of T cell receptor beta chains from one sample in a study of blood T cell repertoires in COVID-19. Generated by immunoSEQ multiplex PCR, the TCRdb table keeps only in-frame clones and is missing some. The profile shows 250,000 to 300,000 clones, approximately 85% of them singletons. The sample was peripheral blood. The receptors shown here come from a woman in her 70s with acute or convalescent COVID-19. Both conserved end residues are part of each CDR3. The order of the fields is J gene, V gene, clone size, D gene, CDR3 DNA, CDR3 protein. A D gene is named only where the DNA matches it firmly. Size tells how often a clone was seen (once, few, many) or the class of an expanded clone, and some rows leave it out.

j_call: TRBJ2-5; v_call: TRBV6-5; clone_size: -; d_call: TRBD1; cdr3_nt: TGTGCCAGCAGTTTTAGGGGGCCAGAGACCCAGTACTTC; cdr3_aa: CASSFRGPETQYF
j_call: TRBJ2-2; v_call: TRBV7-9; clone_size: -; d_call: TRBD2; cdr3_nt: TGTGCCAGCAGCTTGAGCGGGGGTTACACCGGGGAGCTGTTTTTT; cdr3_aa: CASSLSGGYTGELFF
j_call: TRBJ1-2; v_call: TRBV3-1/TRBV3-2; clone_size: few; d_call: -; cdr3_nt: TGTGCCAGCAGCCAAGGGGGCACCTATGGCTACACCTTC; cdr3_aa: CASSQGGTYGYTF
j_call: TRBJ2-1; v_call: TRBV18; clone_size: -; d_call: TRBD2; cdr3_nt: TGTGCCAGCTCACCACCGAGGAGCGGGGTCACCTACAATGAGCAGTTCTTC; cdr3_aa: CASSPPRSGVTYNEQFF
j_call: TRBJ2-1; v_call: TRBV21-1; clone_size: -; d_call: -; cdr3_nt: TGTGCCAGCAGCAAAGCTGCGCGGGGTGCCAATGAGCAGTTCTTC; cdr3_aa: CASSKAARGANEQFF
j_call: TRBJ1-2; v_call: TRBV18; clone_size: -; d_call: -; cdr3_nt: TGTGCCAGCTCACTACAGGACGACTATGGCTACACCTTC; cdr3_aa: CASSLQDDYGYTF
j_call: TRBJ1-1; v_call: TRBV2; clone_size: -; d_call: TRBD1; cdr3_nt: TGTGCCAACGGGGACAGCACTGAAGCTTTCTTT; cdr3_aa: CANGDSTEAFF
j_call: TRBJ2-3; v_call: TRBV6-5; clone_size: -; d_call: -; cdr3_nt: TGTGCCAGCAAGATACTAGTCGTAGCTGATACGCAGTATTTT; cdr3_aa: CASKILVVADTQYF
j_call: TRBJ1-6; v_call: TRBV7-2; clone_size: once; d_call: -; cdr3_nt: TGTGCCAGCAGACCGCGGGGGGGGAATTCACCCCTCCACTTT; cdr3_aa: CASRPRGGNSPLHF
j_call: TRBJ2-2; v_call: TRBV6-6; clone_size: -; d_call: -; cdr3_nt: TGTGCCACCGGGGACCGGCACAGGGGAGGAGGGGAGCTGTTTTTT; cdr3_aa: CATGDRHRGGGELFF
j_call: TRBJ1-2; v_call: TRBV7-9; clone_size: many; d_call: -; cdr3_nt: TGTGCCAGCAGCTCGATCAGGGCCTCTAACTATGGCTACACCTTC; cdr3_aa: CASSSIRASNYGYTF
j_call: TRBJ1-1; v_call: TRBV7-9; clone_size: -; d_call: -; cdr3_nt: TGTGCCAGCAGCTTAACAGCTCCGAACACTGAAGCTTTCTTT; cdr3_aa: CASSLTAPNTEAFF
j_call: TRBJ2-3; v_call: TRBV20-1; clone_size: -; d_call: TRBD2; cdr3_nt: TGCAGTGCTAGTAGCGGGGGGGCGGTTTGGGGCACAGATACGCAGTATTTT; cdr3_aa: CSASSGGAVWGTDTQYF
j_call: TRBJ2-1; v_call: TRBV3-1/TRBV3-2; clone_size: many; d_call: -; cdr3_nt: TGTGCCAGCAGCCAAGACAGGGGGGCCTACAATGAGCAGTTCTTC; cdr3_aa: CASSQDRGAYNEQFF
j_call: TRBJ2-5; v_call: TRBV11-2; clone_size: -; d_call: -; cdr3_nt: TGTGCCAGCAGCTCCCTGGGGGTAGGAGGGGCCGAGACCCAGTACTTC; cdr3_aa: CASSSLGVGGAETQYF
j_call: TRBJ1-1; v_call: TRBV29-1; clone_size: -; d_call: -; cdr3_nt: TGCAGCGTTAGGACACAGAACACTGAAGCTTTCTTT; cdr3_aa: CSVRTQNTEAFF
j_call: TRBJ2-3; v_call: TRBV16; clone_size: once; d_call: TRBD2; cdr3_nt: TGTGCCAGCAGCCAACCGGGGGGGCGCGCAGATACGCAGTATTTT; cdr3_aa: CASSQPGGRADTQYF